These T cell receptor beta chains were read from a single sample in a study of cytomegalovirus exposure and HLA in healthy donors. Here immunoSEQ multiplex PCR was the method, and the copy in TCRdb shows in-frame clones only, minus some. The table lists some 150,000 clones, approximately 85% of them singletons. Sample: PBMCs. The receptors here all came from a man aged 50-59 years in good health and CMV-seropositive. CDR3s include the opening cysteine and the closing phenylalanine or tryptophan. Each record gives: D gene, J gene, V gene, clone size, CDR3 protein, CDR3 DNA. A D gene is named only where the DNA matches it firmly. Clone size is not always given. Where it is, it says once, few, many or a class for expanded clones.

TRBD1 | TRBJ2-5 | TRBV30 | few | CAWTGPRTGVGETQYF | TGTGCCTGGACCGGACCAAGGACAGGGGTTGGAGAGACCCAGTACTTC
TRBD1 | TRBJ2-7 | TRBV11-3 | NA | CASSPAPGQSYEQYF | TGTGCCAGCAGCCCTGCCCCGGGACAGTCCTACGAGCAGTACTTC
NA | TRBJ1-2 | TRBV19 | NA | CASHRLGNYGYTF | TGTGCCAGCCACCGCCTCGGGAACTATGGCTACACCTTC
NA | TRBJ2-7 | TRBV5-1 | NA | CASSWDIKYEQYF | TGCGCCAGCAGCTGGGACATCAAATACGAGCAGTACTTC
NA | TRBJ2-1 | TRBV7-9 | NA | CASSGPPYNEQFF | TGTGCCAGCAGCGGGCCCCCCTACAATGAGCAGTTCTTC
TRBD2 | TRBJ2-2 | TRBV6-5 | NA | CATVGSGGNTGELFF | TGTGCCACCGTGGGGAGCGGGGGGAACACCGGGGAGCTGTTTTTT
TRBD2 | TRBJ2-7 | TRBV29-1 | NA | CSVLAGGRYEQYF | TGCAGCGTCCTAGCGGGAGGGAGATACGAGCAGTACTTC
NA | TRBJ1-5 | TRBV5-6 | NA | CASSTRTAQGPQHF | TGTGCCAGCAGCACCCGGACAGCCCAGGGTCCCCAGCATTTT
NA | TRBJ1-3 | TRBV19 | NA | CASMFRTATISGNTIYF | TGTGCCAGTATGTTCAGGACAGCAACGATCTCTGGAAACACCATATATTTT
TRBD1 | TRBJ1-5 | TRBV28 | NA | CASRRTGREDQPQHF | TGTGCCAGCAGAAGGACAGGGCGTGAGGATCAGCCCCAGCATTTT
NA | TRBJ1-4 | TRBV9 | NA | CASSVAGQGGEKLFF | TGTGCCAGCAGCGTAGCGGGTCAAGGCGGTGAAAAACTGTTTTTT
TRBD2 | TRBJ2-1 | TRBV4-1 | few | CASSQGLAGGYNEQFF | TGCGCCAGCAGCCAGGGGTTAGCGGGGGGTTACAATGAGCAGTTCTTC
NA | TRBJ2-6 | TRBV7-8 | NA | CASSLNRTVDPRLTF | TGTGCCAGCAGCTTAAATAGGACAGTGGACCCTCGCCTGACTTTC
TRBD1 | TRBJ1-4 | TRBV30 | NA | CAWSFWTGGPSEKLFF | TGTGCCTGGAGTTTTTGGACAGGGGGCCCTTCTGAAAAACTGTTTTTT
NA | TRBJ1-2 | TRBV9 | many | CASSVEDSYGYTF | TGTGCCAGCAGCGTAGAGGACAGCTATGGCTACACCTTC
NA | TRBJ1-4 | TRBV29-1 | NA | CSVESAPSKPNEKLFF | TGCAGCGTTGAGAGTGCCCCCTCCAAGCCTAATGAAAAACTGTTTTTT
TRBD2 | TRBJ2-3 | TRBV5-6 | NA | CASSLTSGSGDTQYF | TGTGCCAGCAGCTTGACTAGCGGGAGTGGCGACACGCAGTATTTT
TRBD1 | TRBJ1-1 | TRBV29-1 | NA | CSVLGQDILNTEAFF | TGCAGCGTTCTAGGACAGGACATCTTGAACACTGAAGCTTTCTTT
NA | TRBJ2-5 | TRBV19 | NA | CASSIPSETQYF | TGTGCCAGTAGTATCCCGTCGGAGACCCAGTACTTC
TRBD1 | TRBJ2-2 | TRBV5-1 | NA | CASSRNRGSTGELFF | TGCGCCAGCAGCCGTAACAGGGGGTCCACCGGGGAGCTGTTTTTT
NA | TRBJ1-1 | TRBV7-2 | once | CASSWSRENTEAFF | TGTGCCAGCAGCTGGAGCAGGGAAAACACTGAAGCTTTCTTT
TRBD1 | TRBJ2-2 | TRBV18 | NA | CASSPSGQGLNTGELFF | TGTGCCAGCTCACCATCGGGACAGGGATTGAACACCGGGGAGCTGTTTTTT
NA | TRBJ1-2 | TRBV2 | NA | CASSIVQINYGYTF | TGTGCCAGCAGTATCGTACAAATAAACTATGGCTACACCTTC
TRBD2 | TRBJ2-7 | TRBV30 | NA | CAWSGVRGELSYEQYF | TGTGCCTGGAGTGGGGTGCGGGGGGAACTCTCCTACGAGCAGTACTTC
TRBD2 | TRBJ2-1 | TRBV4-3 | NA | CSSSHIWREPNNEQFF | TGCTCCAGCAGCCATATATGGCGGGAGCCAAACAATGAGCAGTTCTTC
NA | TRBJ1-1 | TRBV7-2 | few | CASSFRVWTVGNTEAFF | TGTGCCAGCAGCTTCAGGGTCTGGACAGTTGGGAACACTGAAGCTTTCTTT
TRBD1 | TRBJ1-1 | TRBV6-1 | NA | CASSGQQGGGTEAFF | TGTGCCAGCAGTGGACAACAGGGGGGAGGCACTGAAGCTTTCTTT
NA | TRBJ1-5 | TRBV10-3 | NA | CASRQAGSNQPQHF | TGTGCCTCACGACAGGCCGGGAGCAATCAGCCCCAGCATTTT
NA | TRBJ1-3 | TRBV27 | few | CASRGAGMVGNTIYF | TGTGCCAGCAGAGGGGCAGGGATGGTAGGAAACACCATATATTTT
NA | TRBJ1-3 | TRBV30 | NA | CAWSLRGTIGNTIYF | TGTGCCTGGAGCCTCAGGGGAACTATCGGAAACACCATATATTTT